The T cell receptor (beta chain) described here comes from a study of T cells in tumors after PD-1 blockade (dated by TCRdb to the late 2010s). Turning to the overall study: Patients with prior checkpoint blockade, systemic immunosuppressant use, or recent radiotherapy or other anti-cancer therapy within 4 weeks were excluded. Paired single-cell RNA and TCR sequencing was performed on site-matched tumors from BCC or SCC patients before and after anti-PD-1 therapy. A subset of patients also received ongoing daily vismodegib 150 mg during anti-PD-1 treatment. RECIST version 1.1 was the standard used to evaluate clinical response. On average, tumor samples yielded under 30,000 TCR templates (range roughly 550-100,000) and 6,041 unique clonotypes, around 20-fold deeper than single-cell TCR sequencing. Patients were treated with either pembrolizumab 200 mg every 3 weeks or cemiplimab 350 mg every 2 weeks.

Comment on this clone: The target of this receptor is not known. Base-call qualities are not available, and no considerably larger clone is one nucleotide away.

Deep TCRbeta sequencing was performed with the immunoSEQ platform. From the authors' description of their analysis: For further analysis, only productive rearrangements were exported out of the immunoSEQ Analyzer. A two-sided binomial test at Bonferroni-corrected P below 0.01 was used to call clones with significant expansion or contraction between timepoints. T cell phenotypes were assigned to bulk TCRbeta clonotypes by matching the clonotypes to single-cell RNA+TCR-seq clones with the same TCRbeta sequence. Using bulk TCR sequencing data, clone enrichment in tumor was calculated by dividing a clone's tumor frequency by the same clone's PBMC frequency. TCRs were grouped by GLIPH into specificity groups, defined as clusters of distinct TCRs likely recognizing common antigens via shared CDR3 motifs. TCRdb took this table from immuneACCESS and kept in-frame rearrangements with V and J called. Such tables lack part of the clones; where checked against another copy, unresolved V genes explain under half of the gap, and the rest is unexplained. V and J calls and clone size are as listed in that table; D and trimming were resolved from the DNA. This sample holds roughly 4,400 clones; about 63% were observed only once. In total, the top ten clones hold roughly 14% of the sample.

General conclusions and limits of the study: The source of novel T cell clones was not identified, and lymphoid organs or rare unexpanded clones within the tumor or the tumor periphery could be included among the possible sources. Clonal replacement was seen only when comparing pre- and post-treatment samples and not when comparing two pre-treatment samples, which argues against artifacts from biopsy timing or location. Exhausted CD8+ clones expanded after therapy were found to be mostly novel clonotypes undetected pre-treatment, suggesting clonal replacement rather than reinvigoration of pre-existing clones. Around two fifths of tumor TCR clonotypes were found in blood, and some novel exhausted tumor clones appeared in pre-treatment blood, suggesting peripheral recruitment.

Sample time point, as interpreted from the label and publication: after anti-PD-1 therapy. Site-matched tumor biopsies were taken from the same primary tumor before and after PD-1 blockade. For bulk TCRbeta sequencing, genomic DNA was extracted from tumor biopsies or peripheral blood, and input amounts ranged from about 616 ng to 6,500 ng. Leftover biopsy material went through bulk TCRbeta sequencing, with the goal of boosting sensitivity for rare clonotypes relative to single-cell TCR sequencing. Every patient had histologically proven advanced or metastatic basal or squamous cell carcinoma and was a poor candidate for surgical resection. Of the ten or so patients making up the basal cell carcinoma cohort, 8 underwent bulk tumor TCR sequencing. Fresh biopsies were taken from the primary tumor site, and part of the biopsy material was kept in RNAlater for exome and bulk TCR sequencing. This sequence was found in a human donor with basal cell carcinoma. The input for sequencing was tumor tissue, taken after anti-PD-1 treatment.

CDR3 loop: CASSLDSNQPQHF. The nucleotides read TGTGCCAGCAGCTTGGACAGCAATCAGCCCCAGCATTTT. The chain uses TRBV7-2 and TRBJ1-5; the D gene is unclear. Counted from cysteine to phenylalanine, this CDR3 has 13 amino acids. The CDR3 DNA has 39 bases and is translated from base 1. Cut back by 3 bases and 1 base, the V and J ends lie 4 bases apart. CDR1 SGHTA and CDR2 FQGNSA were looked up in the germline V gene.